This TCR beta chain was found in a study of CD8 T cells in ankylosing spondylitis. This clonotype has a count of ten or more. MiXCR, run by TCRdb on the 5' RACE reads, gives a single entry per CDR3 protein. The data contain under 300,000 distinct CDR3 sequences, approximately 12% of them seen just once; the ten biggest clones take up 6% to 7.5%. The CDR3 consists of 18 residues. Germline lookup yields CDR1 SGHRS and CDR2 YFSETQ. Unmatched junction bases numbered 6, after V lost 0 bases and J lost 0 bases. The source is a male donor with ankylosing spondylitis or in good health (not recorded which). The sample comprised blood, either unsorted or a sorted T cell fraction (not recorded which). The chain joins TRBV5-1 to TRBJ1-1; 12 positions match TRBD1. The CDR3 bases are TGCGCCAGCAGCTTGGCCGGGACAGGGGGCGGTCTGAACACTGAAGCTTTCTTT. Translation: CASSLAGTGGGLNTEAFF.